The sample holds many counts of the clone carrying this T cell receptor (beta chain). Its antigen is unknown. This sample stems from a study of Graves' ophthalmopathy and Graves' hyperthyroidism. For repertoire sequencing, the TCR beta CDR3 regions were amplified from RNA transcripts. First-round RT-PCR with HTBI primers preceded a second-round multiplex PCR. TCRdb processed the multiplex PCR reads anew with MiXCR; each CDR3 protein has one entry. Here the sample spans 350,000 to 450,000 distinct CDR3 sequences, around 20% being singletons. Study results and limitations: Clonotypes were expanded in thyroid at above 0.001 frequency, and most also appeared in blood. Ophthalmopathy progression predictions by the model showed 72.22% specificity and 70.59% sensitivity. A model built from 13 signatures distinguished ophthalmopathy from stable hyperthyroidism with roughly 85% sensitivity and about 80% specificity.

Lactation, pregnancy, uncontrolled infections and other autoimmune diseases were all grounds for excluding patients. V gave up 4 bases and J gave up 6 bases; unmatched junction bases: 8. This CDR3 has 14 residues. CDR1 is SGDLS and CDR2 is YYNGEE in the germline V gene. The J gene is TRBJ2-3, the V gene TRBV9; 7 bases are shared with TRBD2. This TCR came from a woman younger than 30 with Graves' ophthalmopathy. Sequenced sample: peripheral blood. In DNA form, the CDR3 reads TGTGCCAGCAGCTCCGAGTGGGGGGGGGATACGCAGTATTTT. It encodes CASSSEWGGDTQYF.